This T cell receptor (beta chain) was obtained from a study of identical twins. Template switching introduced a universal primer site, and the cDNA bore unique molecular identifiers. TCRdb reprocessed the 5' RACE reads via MiXCR and lists one record per CDR3 protein. The profile shows some 1,600,000 distinct CDR3 sequences, 32% of them singletons. Study conclusions and caveats: In beta out-of-frame sequences, the excess sharing between twins was weaker. Models predicted less out-of-frame TCR alpha sharing in monozygotic twins than was found.

As for this clonotype: What it binds is not known.

The ends were cut back, 2 bases at V and 4 bases at J, with 11 bases in the middle. Germline V gene lookup returns CDR1 MDHEN and CDR2 SYDVKM. CDR3 length equals 14 residues. V gene TRBV28 combines with J gene TRBJ1-2; no firm D call. Material for sequencing was cord blood. The clonotype was recovered from a newborn girl in good health. CDR3 residues: CASSLPGAGYGYTF. DNA of the CDR3: TGTGCCAGCAGTTTACCAGGCGCCGGCTATGGCTACACCTTC.